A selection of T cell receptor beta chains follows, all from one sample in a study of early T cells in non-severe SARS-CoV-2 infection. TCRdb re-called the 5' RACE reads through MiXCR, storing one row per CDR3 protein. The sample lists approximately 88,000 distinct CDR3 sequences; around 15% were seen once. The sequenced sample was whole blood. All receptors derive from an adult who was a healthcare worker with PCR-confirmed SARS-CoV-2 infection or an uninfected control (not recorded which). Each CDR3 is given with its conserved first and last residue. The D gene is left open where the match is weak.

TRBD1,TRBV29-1,CSVAKGGEWAFF
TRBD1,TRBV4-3,CASSQGAGGLYEQYF
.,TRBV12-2,CASRLEWVRGRKPQHF
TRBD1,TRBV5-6,CASSAIRDREFYGYTF
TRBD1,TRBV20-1,CSAKGQLSSYNEQFF
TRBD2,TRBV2,CASSDRDYHYEQYF
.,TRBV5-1,CASSSTPSGANVLTF
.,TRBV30,CAVGGGFNSPLHF
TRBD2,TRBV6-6,CASREAGTSGPTDTQYF
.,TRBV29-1,CSVDGGRDEQFF
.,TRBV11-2,CASTDWTRRDSPLHF
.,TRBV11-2,CASSLGLVSEAFF
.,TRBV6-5,CASSYRTANTEAFF
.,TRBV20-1,CSAKYPGRTGELFF
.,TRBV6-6,CASSYSMTPGTMNTEAFF
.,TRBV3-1,CASSQDSRASGANVLAF
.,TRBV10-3,CAIGTGSGELFF
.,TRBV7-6,CASSPSGSYTDTQYF
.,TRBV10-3,CAITQKGAPGNEQFF
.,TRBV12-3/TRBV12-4,CASSSLQDHGYTF